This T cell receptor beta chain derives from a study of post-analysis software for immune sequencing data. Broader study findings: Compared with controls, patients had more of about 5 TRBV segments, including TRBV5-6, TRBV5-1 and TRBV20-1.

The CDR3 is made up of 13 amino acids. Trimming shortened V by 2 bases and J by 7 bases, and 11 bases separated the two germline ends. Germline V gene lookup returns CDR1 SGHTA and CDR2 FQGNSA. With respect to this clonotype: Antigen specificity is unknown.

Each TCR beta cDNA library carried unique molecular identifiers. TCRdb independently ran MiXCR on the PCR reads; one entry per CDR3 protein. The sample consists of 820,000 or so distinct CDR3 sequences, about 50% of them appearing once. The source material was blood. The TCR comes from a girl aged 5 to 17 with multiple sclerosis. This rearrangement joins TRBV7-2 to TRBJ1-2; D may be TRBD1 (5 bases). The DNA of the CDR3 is TGTGCCAGCAGCTTAACAGGTTTGGGTGGCTACACCTTC. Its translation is CASSLTGLGGYTF.